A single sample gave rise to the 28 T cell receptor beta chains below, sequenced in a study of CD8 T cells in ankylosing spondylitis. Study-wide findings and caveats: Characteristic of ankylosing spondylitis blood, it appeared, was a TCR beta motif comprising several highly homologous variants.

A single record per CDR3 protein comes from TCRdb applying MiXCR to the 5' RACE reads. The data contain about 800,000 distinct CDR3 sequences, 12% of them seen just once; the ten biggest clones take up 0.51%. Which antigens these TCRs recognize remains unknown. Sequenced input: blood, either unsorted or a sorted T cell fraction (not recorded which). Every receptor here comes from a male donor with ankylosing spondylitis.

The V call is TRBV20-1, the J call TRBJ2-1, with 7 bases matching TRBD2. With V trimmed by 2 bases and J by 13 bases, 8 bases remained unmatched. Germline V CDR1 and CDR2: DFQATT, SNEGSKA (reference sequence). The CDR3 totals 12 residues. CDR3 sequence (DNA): TGCAGTGCTAGAAGTGGGGGAGGGCCTCAGTTCTTC. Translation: CSARSGGGPQFF.

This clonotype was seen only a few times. The CDR3 sequence is CSAIGQMNTEAFF. The CDR3 nucleotides are TGCAGTGCCATCGGACAGATGAACACTGAAGCTTTCTTT. The V call is TRBV20-1, the J call TRBJ1-1, with D tentatively TRBD1 (6 bases). This CDR3 is 13 amino acids long. Between the trimmed V and J ends, which lost 6 bases and 0 bases, there was a span of 11 bases. CDR1 is DFQATT and CDR2 is SNEGSKA in the germline V gene (reference sequence).

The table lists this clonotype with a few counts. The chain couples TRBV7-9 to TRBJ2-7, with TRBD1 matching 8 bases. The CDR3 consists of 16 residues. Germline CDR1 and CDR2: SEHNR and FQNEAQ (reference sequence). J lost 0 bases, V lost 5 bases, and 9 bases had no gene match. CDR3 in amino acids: CASSQGTGYSSYEQYF. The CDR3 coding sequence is TGTGCCAGCAGCCAAGGGACAGGTTACAGCTCCTACGAGCAGTACTTC.

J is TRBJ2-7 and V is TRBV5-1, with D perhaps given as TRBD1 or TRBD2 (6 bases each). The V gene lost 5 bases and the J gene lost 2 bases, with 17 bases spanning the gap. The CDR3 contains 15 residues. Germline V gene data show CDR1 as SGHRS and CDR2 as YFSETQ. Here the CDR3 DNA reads TGCGCCAGCAGGATCGGCCGAGGGGGGACCTACGAGCAGTACTTC. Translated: CASRIGRGGTYEQYF.

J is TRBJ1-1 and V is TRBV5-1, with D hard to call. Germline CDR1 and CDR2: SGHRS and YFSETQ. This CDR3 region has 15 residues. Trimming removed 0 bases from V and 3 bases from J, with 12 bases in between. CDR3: CASSLDAGGYTEAFF. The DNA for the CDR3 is TGCGCCAGCAGCTTGGATGCAGGAGGGTACACTGAAGCTTTCTTT.

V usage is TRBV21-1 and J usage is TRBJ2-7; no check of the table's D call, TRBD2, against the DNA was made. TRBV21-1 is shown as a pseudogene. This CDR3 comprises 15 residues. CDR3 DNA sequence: TGTGCCAGCAGCCTTAGCGGGAGGTCCCCCAGGGAGCAGTACTTC. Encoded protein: CASSLSGRSPREQYF.

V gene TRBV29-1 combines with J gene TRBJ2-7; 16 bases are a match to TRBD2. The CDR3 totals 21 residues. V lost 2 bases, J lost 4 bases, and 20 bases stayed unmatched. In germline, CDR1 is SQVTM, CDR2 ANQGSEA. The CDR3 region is CSVEKRGASGTSGRASYEQYF. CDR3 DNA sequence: TGCAGCGTTGAAAAGAGAGGAGCCTCCGGGACTAGCGGGAGGGCCAGTTACGAGCAGTACTTC.

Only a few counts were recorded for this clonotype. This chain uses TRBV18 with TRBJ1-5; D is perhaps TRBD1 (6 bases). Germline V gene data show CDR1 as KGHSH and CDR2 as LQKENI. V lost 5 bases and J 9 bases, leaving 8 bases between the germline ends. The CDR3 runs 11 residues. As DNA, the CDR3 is TGTGCCAGCTCATCACAGGGGCCCCAGCATTTT. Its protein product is CASSSQGPQHF.

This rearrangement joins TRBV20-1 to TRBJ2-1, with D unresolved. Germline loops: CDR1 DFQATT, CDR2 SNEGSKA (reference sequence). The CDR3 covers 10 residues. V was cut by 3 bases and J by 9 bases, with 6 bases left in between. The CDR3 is CSASNFEQFF. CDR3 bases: TGCAGTGCTAGCAACTTTGAGCAGTTCTTC.

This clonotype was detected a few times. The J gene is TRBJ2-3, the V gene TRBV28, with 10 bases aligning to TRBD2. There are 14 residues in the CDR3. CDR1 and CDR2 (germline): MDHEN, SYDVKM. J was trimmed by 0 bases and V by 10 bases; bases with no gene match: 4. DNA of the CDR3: TGTGCCACGGGAGCGGGAGGGAGCACAGATACGCAGTATTTT. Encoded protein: CATGAGGSTDTQYF.

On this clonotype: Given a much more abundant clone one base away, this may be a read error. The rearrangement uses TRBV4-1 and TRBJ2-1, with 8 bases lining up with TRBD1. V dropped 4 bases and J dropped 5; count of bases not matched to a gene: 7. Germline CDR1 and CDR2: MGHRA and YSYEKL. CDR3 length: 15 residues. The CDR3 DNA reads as TGCGCCAGCAGCCTCTGGACAGGGTGGAACAATGAGCAGTTCTTC. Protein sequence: CASSLWTGWNNEQFF.

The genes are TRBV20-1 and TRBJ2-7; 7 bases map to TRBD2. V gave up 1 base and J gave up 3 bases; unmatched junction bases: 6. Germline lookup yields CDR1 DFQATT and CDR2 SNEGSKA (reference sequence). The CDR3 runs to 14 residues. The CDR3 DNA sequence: TGCAGTGCTAGAGTCCAAAGCGGGGACTACGAGCAGTACTTC. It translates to CSARVQSGDYEQYF.

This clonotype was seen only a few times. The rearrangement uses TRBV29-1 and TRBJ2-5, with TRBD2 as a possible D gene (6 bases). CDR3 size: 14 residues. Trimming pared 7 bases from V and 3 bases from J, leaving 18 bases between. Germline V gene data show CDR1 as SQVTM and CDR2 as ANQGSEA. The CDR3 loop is CSAPNRGLKETQYF. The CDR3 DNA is TGCAGCGCCCCTAACCGGGGACTTAAAGAGACCCAGTACTTC.

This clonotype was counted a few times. CDR3 residues: CASRTSVGVARDTQYF. CDR3 nucleotide sequence: TGCGCCAGCAGGACGTCTGTAGGGGTCGCGAGAGATACGCAGTATTTT. This chain links TRBV5-1 with TRBJ2-3; tentative D call: TRBD1 (5 bases). The ends were cut back, 5 bases at V and 5 bases at J, with 21 bases in the middle. Looked up from germline, CDR1 is SGHRS and CDR2 is YFSETQ. The CDR3 runs to 16 residues.

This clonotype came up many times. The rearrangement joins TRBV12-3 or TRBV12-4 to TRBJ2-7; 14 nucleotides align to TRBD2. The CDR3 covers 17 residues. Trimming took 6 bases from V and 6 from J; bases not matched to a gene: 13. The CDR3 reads CASSPRLAGGPSSEQYF. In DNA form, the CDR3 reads TGTGCCAGCAGCCCCAGACTAGCGGGAGGGCCGTCTTCCGAGCAGTACTTC.

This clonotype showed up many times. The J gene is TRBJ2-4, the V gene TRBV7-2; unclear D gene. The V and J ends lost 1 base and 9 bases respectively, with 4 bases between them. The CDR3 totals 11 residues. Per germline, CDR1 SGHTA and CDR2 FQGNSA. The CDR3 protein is CASSLGGIQYF. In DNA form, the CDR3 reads TGTGCCAGCAGCTTAGGGGGCATTCAGTACTTC.

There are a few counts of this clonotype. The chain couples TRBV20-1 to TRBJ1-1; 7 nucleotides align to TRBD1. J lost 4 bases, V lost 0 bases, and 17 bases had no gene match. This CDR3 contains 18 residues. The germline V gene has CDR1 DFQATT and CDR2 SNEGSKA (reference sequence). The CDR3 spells CSAREAGGVGGLGTEAFF. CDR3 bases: TGCAGTGCTAGAGAGGCAGGGGGAGTCGGCGGGTTAGGCACTGAAGCTTTCTTT.

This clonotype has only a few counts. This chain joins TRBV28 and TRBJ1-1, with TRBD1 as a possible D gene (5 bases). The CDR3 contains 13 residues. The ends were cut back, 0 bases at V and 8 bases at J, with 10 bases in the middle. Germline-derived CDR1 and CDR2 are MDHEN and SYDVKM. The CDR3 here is CASSLWSGSEAFF. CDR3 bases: TGTGCCAGCAGTTTATGGTCAGGGTCCGAAGCTTTCTTT.

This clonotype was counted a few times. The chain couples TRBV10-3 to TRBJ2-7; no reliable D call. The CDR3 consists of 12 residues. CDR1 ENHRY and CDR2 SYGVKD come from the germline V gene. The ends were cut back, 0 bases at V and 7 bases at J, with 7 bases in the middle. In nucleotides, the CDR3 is TGTGCCATCAGTGAGTCGGTGGGGGAGCAGTACTTC. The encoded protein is CAISESVGEQYF.

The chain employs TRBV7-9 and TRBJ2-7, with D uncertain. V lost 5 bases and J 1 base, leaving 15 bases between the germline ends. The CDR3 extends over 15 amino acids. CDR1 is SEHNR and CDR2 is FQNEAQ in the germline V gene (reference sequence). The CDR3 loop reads CASSPLPQLSYEQYF. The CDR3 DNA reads TGTGCCAGCAGCCCCCTTCCCCAGCTATCCTACGAGCAGTACTTC.

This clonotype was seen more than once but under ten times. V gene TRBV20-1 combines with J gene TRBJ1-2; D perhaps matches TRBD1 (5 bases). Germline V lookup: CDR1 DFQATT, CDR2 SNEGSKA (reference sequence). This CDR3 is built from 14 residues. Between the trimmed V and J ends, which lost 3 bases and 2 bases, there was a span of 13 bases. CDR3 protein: CSARQGTLNYGYTF. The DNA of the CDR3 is TGCAGTGCTAGGCAGGGCACCTTAAACTATGGCTACACCTTC.

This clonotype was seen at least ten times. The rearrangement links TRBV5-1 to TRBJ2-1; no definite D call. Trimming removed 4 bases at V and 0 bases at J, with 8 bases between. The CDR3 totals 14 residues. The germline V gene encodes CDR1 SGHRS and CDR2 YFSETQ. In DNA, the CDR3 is TGCGCCAGCAGCGCCCCAAACTCCTACAATGAGCAGTTCTTC. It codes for CASSAPNSYNEQFF.

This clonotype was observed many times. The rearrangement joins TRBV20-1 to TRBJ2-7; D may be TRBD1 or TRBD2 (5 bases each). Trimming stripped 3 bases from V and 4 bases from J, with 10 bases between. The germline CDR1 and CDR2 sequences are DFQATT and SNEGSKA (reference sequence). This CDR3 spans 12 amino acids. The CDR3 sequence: CSASRDGYEQYF. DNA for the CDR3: TGCAGTGCTAGTCGGGACGGTTACGAGCAGTACTTC.

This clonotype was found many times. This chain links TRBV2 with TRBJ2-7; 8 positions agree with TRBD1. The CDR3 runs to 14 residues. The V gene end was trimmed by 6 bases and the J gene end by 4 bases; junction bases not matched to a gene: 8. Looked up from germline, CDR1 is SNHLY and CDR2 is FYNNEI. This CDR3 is CASSAGQGSYEQYF. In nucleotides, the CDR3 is TGTGCCAGCAGCGCCGGACAGGGTTCGTACGAGCAGTACTTC.

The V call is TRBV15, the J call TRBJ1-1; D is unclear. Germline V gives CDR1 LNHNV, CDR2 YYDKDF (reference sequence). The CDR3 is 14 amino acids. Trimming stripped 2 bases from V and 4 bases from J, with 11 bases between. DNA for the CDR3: TGTGCCACCAGCAGACGGACCTGGGGCACTGAAGCTTTCTTT. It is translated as CATSRRTWGTEAFF. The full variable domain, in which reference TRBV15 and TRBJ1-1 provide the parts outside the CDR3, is DAMVIQNPRYQVTQFGKPVTLSCSQTLNHNVMYWYQQKSSQAPKLLFHYYDKDFNNEADTPDNFQSRRPNTSFCFLDIRSPGLGDTAMYLCATSRRTWGTEAFFGQGTRLTVV.

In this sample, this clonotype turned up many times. CDR3 sequence (DNA): TGCAGTGCTGACACTAGCGTTTCCTACAATGAGCAGTTCTTC. This sequence encodes CSADTSVSYNEQFF. The chain couples TRBV20-1 to TRBJ2-1, with TRBD2 matching over 7 bases. The CDR3 spans 14 residues. Trimming at V came to 5 bases and at J to 1 base, leaving 5 bases not matched to a gene. Germline V gives CDR1 DFQATT, CDR2 SNEGSKA (reference sequence).

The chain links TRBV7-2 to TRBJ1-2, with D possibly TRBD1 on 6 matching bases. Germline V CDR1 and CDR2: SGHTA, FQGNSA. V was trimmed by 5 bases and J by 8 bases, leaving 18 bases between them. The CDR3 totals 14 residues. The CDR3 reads CASSLGGAFFGYTF. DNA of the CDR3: TGTGCCAGCAGCCTGGGGGGGGCGTTTTTCGGCTACACCTTC.

CDR3 protein: CASSPNGGGDPYEQYF. The DNA for the CDR3 is TGCGCCAGCAGCCCGAATGGGGGAGGGGATCCCTACGAGCAGTACTTC. The V gene is TRBV5-1, the J gene TRBJ2-7; 7 nucleotides line up with TRBD2. The CDR3 sequence is 16 residues long. With V trimmed by 4 bases and J by 2 bases, 12 bases remained unmatched. CDR1 is SGHRS, CDR2 YFSETQ, per germline.